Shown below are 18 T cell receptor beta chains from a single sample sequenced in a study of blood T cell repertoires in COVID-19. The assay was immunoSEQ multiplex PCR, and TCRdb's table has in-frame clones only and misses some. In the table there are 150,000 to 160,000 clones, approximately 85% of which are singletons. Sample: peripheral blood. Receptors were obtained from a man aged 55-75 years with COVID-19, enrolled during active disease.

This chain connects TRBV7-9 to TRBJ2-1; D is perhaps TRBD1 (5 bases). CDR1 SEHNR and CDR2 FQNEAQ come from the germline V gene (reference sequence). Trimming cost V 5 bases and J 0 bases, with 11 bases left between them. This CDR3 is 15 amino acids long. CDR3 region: CASSLTAYSYNEQFF. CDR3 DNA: TGTGCCAGCAGCCTGACAGCATACTCCTACAATGAGCAGTTCTTC.

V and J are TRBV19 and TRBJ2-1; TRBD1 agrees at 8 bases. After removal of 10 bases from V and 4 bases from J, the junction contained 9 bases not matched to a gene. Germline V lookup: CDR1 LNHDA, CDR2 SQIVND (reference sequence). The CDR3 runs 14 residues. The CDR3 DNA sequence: TGTGCCACCCATTCAGGGGGCAAGTACAATGAGCAGTTCTTC. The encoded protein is CATHSGGKYNEQFF.

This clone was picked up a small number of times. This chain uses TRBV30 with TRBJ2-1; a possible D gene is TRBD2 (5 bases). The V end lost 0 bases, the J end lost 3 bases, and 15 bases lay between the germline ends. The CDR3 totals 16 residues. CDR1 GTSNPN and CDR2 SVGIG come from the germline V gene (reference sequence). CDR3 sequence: CAWSVLGSSNYNEQFF. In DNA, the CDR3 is TGTGCCTGGAGTGTACTGGGGAGCTCTAACTACAATGAGCAGTTCTTC.

The CDR3 DNA follows: TGTGCCAGCAGTTCCCATAACCAGAAGGATACGCAGTATTTT. Its translation: CASSSHNQKDTQYF. The chain carries TRBV28 and TRBJ2-3; D gene ambiguous. The germline gives CDR1 MDHEN, CDR2 SYDVKM. Trimming stripped 4 bases from V and 6 bases from J, with 14 bases between. The CDR3 has 14 residues.

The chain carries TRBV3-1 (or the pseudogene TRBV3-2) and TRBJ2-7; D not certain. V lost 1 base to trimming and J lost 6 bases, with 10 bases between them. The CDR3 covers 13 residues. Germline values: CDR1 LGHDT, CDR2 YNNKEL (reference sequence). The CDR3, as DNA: TGTGCCAGCAGCCAAGGATATGGCGGCGAGCAGTACTTC. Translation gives CASSQGYGGEQYF.

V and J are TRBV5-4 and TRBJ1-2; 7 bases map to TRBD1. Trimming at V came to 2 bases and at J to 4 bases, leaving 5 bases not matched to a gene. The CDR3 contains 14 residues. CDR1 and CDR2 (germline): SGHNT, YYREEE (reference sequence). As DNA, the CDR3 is TGTGCCAGCAGCTTAGACAGGGACCTCTATGGCTACACCTTC. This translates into CASSLDRDLYGYTF.

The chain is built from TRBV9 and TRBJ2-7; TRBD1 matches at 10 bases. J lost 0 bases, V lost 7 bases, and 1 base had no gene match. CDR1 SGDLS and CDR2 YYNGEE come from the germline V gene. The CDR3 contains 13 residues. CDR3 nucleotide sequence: TGTGCCAGCGGGACAGGGGCCTCCTACGAGCAGTACTTC. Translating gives CASGTGASYEQYF. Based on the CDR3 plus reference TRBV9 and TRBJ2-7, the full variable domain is DSGVTQTPKHLITATGQRVTLRCSPRSGDLSVYWYQQSLDQGLQFLIQYYNGEERAKGNILERFSAQQFPDLHSELNLSSLELGDSALYFCASGTGASYEQYFGPGTRLTVT.

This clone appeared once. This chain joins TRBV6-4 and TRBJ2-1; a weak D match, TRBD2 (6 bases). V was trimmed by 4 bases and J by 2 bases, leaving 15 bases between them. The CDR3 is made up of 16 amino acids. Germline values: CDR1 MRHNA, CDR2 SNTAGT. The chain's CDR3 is CASSVSLARTYNEQFF. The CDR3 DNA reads TGTGCCAGCAGTGTTTCGCTAGCGCGTACCTACAATGAGCAGTTCTTC.

CDR3 bases: TGTGCCAGCAGCACCTACGGGACCGGGGGGAATGAGCAGTTCTTC. Its protein product is CASSTYGTGGNEQFF. The rearrangement links TRBV6-2 or TRBV6-3 to TRBJ2-1; 7 bases are a match to TRBD2. V was pared by 6 bases and J by 7 bases, with 12 bases of the junction left unmatched. The CDR3 loop spans 15 amino acids. Per the germline V gene, CDR1 is MNHEY and CDR2 is SVGEGT.

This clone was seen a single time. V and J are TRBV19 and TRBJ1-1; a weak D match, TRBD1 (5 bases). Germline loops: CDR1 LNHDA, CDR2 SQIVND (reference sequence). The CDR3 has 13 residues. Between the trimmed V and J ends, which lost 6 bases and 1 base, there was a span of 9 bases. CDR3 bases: TGTGCCAGTAGCGCGACAGAGAACACTGAAGCTTTCTTT. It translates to CASSATENTEAFF.

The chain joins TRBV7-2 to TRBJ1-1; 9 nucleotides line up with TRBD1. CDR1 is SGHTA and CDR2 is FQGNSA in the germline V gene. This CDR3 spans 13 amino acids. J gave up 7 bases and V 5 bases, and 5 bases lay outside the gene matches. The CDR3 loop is CASSRPGQGEAFF. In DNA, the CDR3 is TGTGCCAGCAGCCGACCGGGACAGGGTGAAGCTTTCTTT.

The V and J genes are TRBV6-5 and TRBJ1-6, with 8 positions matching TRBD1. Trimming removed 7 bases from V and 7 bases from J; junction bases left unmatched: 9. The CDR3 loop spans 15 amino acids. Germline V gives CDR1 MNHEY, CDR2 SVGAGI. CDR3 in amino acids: CASTTPGTGNSPLHF. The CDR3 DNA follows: TGTGCCAGCACTACCCCTGGGACAGGAAATTCACCCCTCCACTTT.

The CDR3 bases are TGTGCCAGCAGCGACGATACGAGGCTAGCGGGATTCTACAATGAGCAGTTCTTC. Translating gives CASSDDTRLAGFYNEQFF. The J gene is TRBJ2-1, the V gene TRBV7-9, with 9 nucleotides matching TRBD2. Trimming at V came to 5 bases and at J to 3 bases, leaving 14 bases not matched to a gene. This CDR3 spans 18 amino acids. The V gene's germline CDR1 is SEHNR and CDR2 FQNEAQ (reference sequence).

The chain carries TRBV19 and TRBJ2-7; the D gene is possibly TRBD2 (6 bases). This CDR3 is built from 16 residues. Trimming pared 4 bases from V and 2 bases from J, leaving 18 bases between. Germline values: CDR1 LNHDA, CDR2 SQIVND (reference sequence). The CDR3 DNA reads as TGTGCCAGTAGTACCGTTACCGGGACTCGGGCCTACGAGCAGTACTTC. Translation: CASSTVTGTRAYEQYF.

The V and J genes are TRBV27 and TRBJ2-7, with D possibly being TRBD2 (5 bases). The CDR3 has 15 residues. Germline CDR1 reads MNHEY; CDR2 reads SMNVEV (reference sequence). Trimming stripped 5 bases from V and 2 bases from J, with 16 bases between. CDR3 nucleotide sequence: TGTGCCAGCAGTCCCCAGCCGGGAATCCCCTACGAGCAGTACTTC. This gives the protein CASSPQPGIPYEQYF.

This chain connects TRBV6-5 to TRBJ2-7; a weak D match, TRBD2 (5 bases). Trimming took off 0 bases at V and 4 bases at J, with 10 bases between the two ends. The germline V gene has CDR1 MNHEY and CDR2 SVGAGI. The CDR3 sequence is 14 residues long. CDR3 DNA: TGTGCCAGCAGTTACTCAGGGAGCAGGTACGAGCAGTACTTC. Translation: CASSYSGSRYEQYF.

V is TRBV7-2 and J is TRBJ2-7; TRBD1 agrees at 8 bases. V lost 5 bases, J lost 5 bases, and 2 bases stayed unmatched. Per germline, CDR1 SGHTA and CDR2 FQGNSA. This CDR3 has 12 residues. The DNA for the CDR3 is TGTGCCAGCAGCGCACAGGGGGACGAGCAGTACTTC. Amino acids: CASSAQGDEQYF.

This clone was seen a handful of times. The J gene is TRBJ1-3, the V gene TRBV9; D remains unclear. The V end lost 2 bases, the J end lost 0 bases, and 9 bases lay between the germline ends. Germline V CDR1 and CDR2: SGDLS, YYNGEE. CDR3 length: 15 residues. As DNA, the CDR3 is TGTGCCAGCAGCGTTGGACGGGGCTCTGGAAACACCATATATTTT. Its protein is CASSVGRGSGNTIYF.